The T cell receptor beta chain described here comes from a study of cytomegalovirus exposure and HLA in healthy donors. A note on this clone: As yet, its antigen is unknown.

Study results and caveats: Later, TCR association rates were found to vary by HLA locus, highest for DRB1 and lowest for HLA-C. Most TCR sequences proved rare, with some public TCRs found in many donors. Sequencing had likely introduced a cluster of highly shared sequence variants as an artifact.

The study sampled nominally healthy donors, though unrecorded immune exposures were likely. Amplification used 60 Vbeta primers and 13 Jbeta primers. Clones were sequenced by immunoSEQ multiplex PCR, and TCRdb holds only the in-frame ones, with some missing. Its table lists 100,000 to 150,000 clones. The receptor's source is a man aged 18 to 35 in good health and CMV-seronegative. Sequencing input: PBMCs.

DNA of the CDR3: TGCAGCGTTGACGGCCAGCGGGGGGGCCGGGGAGATACGCAGTATTTT. It codes for CSVDGQRGGRGDTQYF. J is TRBJ2-3 and V is TRBV29-1; TRBD2 matches 10 bases. Germline values: CDR1 SQVTM, CDR2 ANQGSEA. The CDR3 loop spans 16 amino acids. Trimming took 3 bases from V and 5 from J; bases not matched to a gene: 11.